This T cell receptor beta chain was captured in a study of shared clonotypes between healthy human individuals. In this sample, this clone turned up once. Its antigen is currently unknown. The CDR3 extends over 13 amino acids. V lost 2 bases to trimming and J lost 10 bases, with 15 bases between them. The V gene's germline CDR1 is SGHRS and CDR2 YFSETQ. TCRdb's copy holds only in-frame clones and misses some; the assay was immunoSEQ multiplex PCR. The data show 2 million to 3 million clones, with 93% seen just once and 0.36% held by the top ten. Regarding the study as a whole: Some naive CD4 clonotypes, around 4.7%, turned up in common across several donors.

The chain carries TRBV5-1 and TRBJ1-2; D remains ambiguous. Sequencing was performed on naive CD4+ T cells from PBMCs. Indicated subset: CD45RA+ positively selected. The sequence came from a man younger than 30 in good health. Some clones in this sample may be carry-over from other donors' samples. The CDR3 spells CASSFAGMEDYTF. For the CDR3, the DNA is TGCGCCAGCAGCTTCGCAGGCATGGAGGACTACACCTTC.